Reported below is one T cell receptor (beta chain). Its specificity is unknown. This sample stems from a study of lymphopenia after photon versus proton radiotherapy. TCRdb's copy holds only in-frame clones and misses some; the assay was immunoSEQ multiplex PCR. The sample carries 20,000 to 25,000 clones, about nine tenths recorded once. Overall study results and limits: Post-nadir TCR diversity decline inversely tracked overall survival among those who died. After the lymphocyte nadir, photon-treated repertoires showed oligoclonal expansion, especially of CD8+ Temra cells. Authors raise, but do not show, better survival with proton therapy. Under photons, naive T cells and diversity fell while effector/memory populations rose.

The sample in question was peripheral blood, obtained from a patient treated with proton-based radiotherapy. The clonotype comes from a woman in her 70s with pancreatic cancer. Some clones in this sample may be carry-over from other donors' samples.

CDR3 region: CASGLVPGVQGYTF. Written as DNA, the CDR3 is TGTGCTAGTGGTTTGGTACCTGGGGTTCAGGGCTACACCTTC. The gene calls are TRBV12-5 and TRBJ1-2; no clear D gene. There are 14 residues in the CDR3. The V gene lost 0 bases and the J gene lost 8 bases, with 13 bases spanning the gap. Per the germline V gene, CDR1 is LGHNT and CDR2 is FRNRAP.